The present T cell receptor beta chain was sequenced within a study of shared clonotypes between healthy human individuals. Study overall: A donor's plate count was three for CD4 naive and three for CD4 memory; CD8 naive had two and CD8 memory one. Whole-study findings and limits: The study found roughly 5% of naive CD4 clonotypes shared across a handful of donors. Sampling was confined to blood; repertoires within tissues likely differ.

Naive CD4+ cells were CD45RA-selected; the remaining cells were memory. Generated by immunoSEQ multiplex PCR, the TCRdb table keeps only in-frame clones and is missing some. In the table there are 2,500,000 or so clones, 93% of which are singletons. The germline V and J ends were trimmed by 5 bases and 4 bases, with 18 bases remaining between them. Germline V CDR1 and CDR2: MNHEY, SMNVEV (reference sequence). CDR3 length: 15 residues. For this clone: The target antigen is unknown.

The chain has TRBV27 and TRBJ2-7; possible D gene TRBD2, 5 bases. The clonotype was recovered from a man aged 18 to 30 in good health. Some clones in this sample may be carry-over from other donors' samples. The sequenced sample consisted of naive CD4+ T cells from PBMCs. The subset is: CD45RA+ positively selected. CDR3 bases: TGTGCCAGCAGTCTGGGAGTCACAAGGGATTACGAGCAGTACTTC. This encodes CASSLGVTRDYEQYF.